Listed here are 3 T cell receptor beta chains from one sample, sequenced in a study of T cell responses to AZD1222 COVID-19 vaccine. Assay: immunoSEQ multiplex PCR; the TCRdb copy retains only in-frame clones and omits some. Among some 130,000 clones listed, 80% to 90% were seen once. Here the sequenced sample was peripheral blood, taken on day 0 of AZD1222 vaccination. These receptor sequences come from an adult in good health.

The chain couples TRBV5-1 to TRBJ1-1, with 8 nucleotides matching TRBD1. Trimming took 2 bases from V and 4 from J; bases not matched to a gene: 4. Germline CDR1 SGHRS, CDR2 YFSETQ. There are 14 residues in the CDR3. CDR3 coding DNA: TGCGCCAGCAGCTTCCTACAGGGGGGCACTGAAGCTTTCTTT. Encoded protein: CASSFLQGGTEAFF.

V gene TRBV5-1 combines with J gene TRBJ2-3; the match to TRBD1 covers 9 bases. Per the germline V gene, CDR1 is SGHRS and CDR2 is YFSETQ. Trimming removed 1 base from V and 6 bases from J; junction bases left unmatched: 6. CDR3 length equals 15 residues. The CDR3 bases are TGCGCCAGCAGCTTGACAGGGGGCGGTTTGGATACGCAGTATTTT. Its translation is CASSLTGGGLDTQYF.

This chain uses TRBV9 with TRBJ2-3, with 7 bases lining up with TRBD2. The ends lost 0 bases at V and 2 bases at J; junction bases unmatched: 6. The CDR3 is made up of 16 amino acids. Germline loops: CDR1 SGDLS, CDR2 YYNGEE. Here the CDR3 reads CASSVVGDYATDTQYF. CDR3 in DNA: TGTGCCAGCAGCGTAGTAGGGGACTACGCCACAGATACGCAGTATTTT. Combining the CDR3 with reference TRBV9 and TRBJ2-3 gives the whole variable domain DSGVTQTPKHLITATGQRVTLRCSPRSGDLSVYWYQQSLDQGLQFLIQYYNGEERAKGNILERFSAQQFPDLHSELNLSSLELGDSALYFCASSVVGDYATDTQYFGPGTRLTVL.